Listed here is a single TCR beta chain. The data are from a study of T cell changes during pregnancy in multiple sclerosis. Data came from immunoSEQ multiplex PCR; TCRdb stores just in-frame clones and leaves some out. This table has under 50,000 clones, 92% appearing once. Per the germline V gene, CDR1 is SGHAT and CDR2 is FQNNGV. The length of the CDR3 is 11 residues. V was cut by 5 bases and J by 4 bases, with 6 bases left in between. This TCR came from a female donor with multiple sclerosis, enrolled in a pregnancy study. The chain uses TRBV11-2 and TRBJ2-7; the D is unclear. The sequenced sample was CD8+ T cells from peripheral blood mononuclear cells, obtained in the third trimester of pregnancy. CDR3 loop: CASSAGYEQYF. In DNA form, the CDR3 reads TGTGCCAGCAGCGCCGGTTACGAGCAGTACTTC.